This T cell receptor beta chain comes out of a study of cytomegalovirus exposure and HLA in healthy donors. Study-level points and caveats: Rare TCR sequences dominated, though some public TCRs recurred in many donors. Cytomegalovirus-associated status was assigned to more than 150 TCR beta chains. In vitro data verified a few CMV-associated chains as specific for CMV antigens.

The germline V gene encodes CDR1 SGHKS and CDR2 YYEKEE (reference sequence). The CDR3 consists of 14 residues. Trimming stripped 2 bases from V and 3 bases from J, with 9 bases between. TCRdb keeps only in-frame clones here, not all; method: immunoSEQ multiplex PCR. Of about 71,000 clones listed, approximately 94% are singletons. The donors were members of the validation cohort, which comprised 120 subjects and was separate from the first cohort of fewer than 700 subjects. Concerning this clone: Antigen: not known.

The V call is TRBV5-5, the J call TRBJ2-1; D unclear. The sequence was obtained from a man between 18 and 29 years old in good health and CMV-seropositive. Sequenced input: PBMCs. DNA for the CDR3: TGTGCCAGCAGCTTCCGAACAGACTACAATGAGCAGTTCTTC. It translates to CASSFRTDYNEQFF.